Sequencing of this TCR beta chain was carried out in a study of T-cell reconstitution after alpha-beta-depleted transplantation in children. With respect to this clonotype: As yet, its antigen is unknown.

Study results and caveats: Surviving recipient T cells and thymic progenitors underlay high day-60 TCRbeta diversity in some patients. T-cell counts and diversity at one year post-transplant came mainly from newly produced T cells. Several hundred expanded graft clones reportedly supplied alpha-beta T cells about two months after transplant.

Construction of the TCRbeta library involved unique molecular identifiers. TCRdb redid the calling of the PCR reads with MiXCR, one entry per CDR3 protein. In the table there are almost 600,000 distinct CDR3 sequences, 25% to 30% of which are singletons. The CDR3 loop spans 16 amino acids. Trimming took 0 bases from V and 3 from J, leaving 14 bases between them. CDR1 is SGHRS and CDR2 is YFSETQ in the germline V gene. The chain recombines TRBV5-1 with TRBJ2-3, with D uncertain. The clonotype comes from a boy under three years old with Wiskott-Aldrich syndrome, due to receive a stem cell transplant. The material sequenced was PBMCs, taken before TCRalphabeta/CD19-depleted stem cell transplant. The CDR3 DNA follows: TGCGCCAGCAGCTTGGAACGTGGGATGGGGACAGATACGCAGTATTTT. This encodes CASSLERGMGTDTQYF.